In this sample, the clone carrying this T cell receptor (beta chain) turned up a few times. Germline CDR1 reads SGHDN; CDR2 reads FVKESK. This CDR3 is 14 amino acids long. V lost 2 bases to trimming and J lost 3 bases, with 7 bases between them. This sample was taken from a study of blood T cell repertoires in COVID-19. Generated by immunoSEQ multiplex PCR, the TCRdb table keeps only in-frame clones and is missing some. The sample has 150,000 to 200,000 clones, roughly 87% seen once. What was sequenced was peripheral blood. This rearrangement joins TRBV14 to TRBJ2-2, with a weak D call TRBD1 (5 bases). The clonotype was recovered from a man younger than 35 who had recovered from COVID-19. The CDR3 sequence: CASSQQGHTGELFF. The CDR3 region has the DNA TGTGCCAGCAGCCAACAGGGCCACACCGGGGAGCTGTTTTTT.